This T cell receptor beta chain was found in a study of OX40 agonist ivuxolimab in advanced cancers. Across the study: Participants, 82.7% male, averaged 60 years of age, ranging from roughly 23 to 90. In three patients, partial responses were observed, one with hepatocellular carcinoma and two with cutaneous melanoma.

Study results and caveats: Relative to CD4+, CD8+ T cells held more expanded clones on average. At doses 0.1 to 3.0 mg/kg, CD4+ and CD8+ clones expanded.

Profiled with immunoSEQ multiplex PCR; TCRdb holds only in-frame clones, not every one. In the table there are roughly 61,000 clones, about four fifths of which are singletons. As regards this clone: Its matching antigen is unknown.

This CDR3 is 14 amino acids long. CDR1 is SNHLY and CDR2 is FYNNEI in the germline V gene. The V and J ends lost 6 bases and 7 bases, in that order; junction bases with no gene match: 8. The source material was CD4+ or CD8+ T cells sorted from blood, sampled in a trial of the OX40 agonist ivuxolimab. The sequence derives from an adult with an advanced solid tumor such as melanoma, head and neck, liver or kidney cancer. The chain couples TRBV2 to TRBJ1-5, with 8 bases matching TRBD1. CDR3 sequence: CASSRDRGDQPQHF. The CDR3 DNA reads TGTGCCAGCAGCAGAGACAGGGGTGACCAGCCCCAGCATTTT. Full variable domain (outside the CDR3, taken from reference TRBV2 and TRBJ1-5): EPEVTQTPSHQVTQMGQEVILRCVPISNHLYFYWYRQILGQKVEFLVSFYNNEISEKSEIFDDQFSVERPDGSNFTLKIRSTKLEDSAMYFCASSRDRGDQPQHFGDGTRLSIL.